The clone carrying this T cell receptor (beta chain) was seen ten or more times. The sample originates from a study of T cells in Graves' hyperthyroidism and ophthalmopathy. The CDR3 regions of TCR beta were amplified from RNA transcripts. First-round RT-PCR targeting the TCR CDR3 was performed with the HTBI primer set. TCRdb re-derived calls from the multiplex PCR reads in MiXCR, one entry per CDR3 protein. The sample lists about 690,000 distinct CDR3 sequences; approximately 15% were seen once. Trimming stripped 5 bases from V and 2 bases from J, with 7 bases between. The CDR3 is 13 residues long. The germline CDR1 and CDR2 sequences are SGHTA and FQGNSA.

The chain recombines TRBV7-2 with TRBJ1-5; no firm D call. This receptor was identified in a middle-aged man with Graves' hyperthyroidism. The sequenced sample was blood. The CDR3 DNA follows: TGTGCCAGCAGCCGGCAGGGCAATCAGCCCCAGCATTTT. Translated, it gives CASSRQGNQPQHF. Together with reference TRBV7-2 and TRBJ1-5, the CDR3 gives the full variable domain: GAGVSQSPSNKVTEKGKDVELRCDPISGHTALYWYRQSLGQGLEFLIYFQGNSAPDKSGLPSDRFSAERTGGSVSTLTIQRTQQEDSAVYLCASSRQGNQPQHFGDGTRLSIL.